Below are 21 T cell receptor beta chains sequenced from a single sample in a study of identical twins. Each CDR3 protein gets one entry after TCRdb re-called the 5' RACE reads with MiXCR. This table holds 400,000 to 650,000 distinct CDR3 sequences, less than 25% found once. The sample was also reused in another study, on T cells expressing NK-cell markers.

The source material was CD4+ T cells sorted from blood. The receptors were sampled from a woman in her late teens or twenties in good health.

The sample holds a few counts of this clonotype. The V call is TRBV5-1, the J call TRBJ2-3, with 9 bases that match TRBD1. The germline CDR1 and CDR2 sequences are SGHRS and YFSETQ. The CDR3 consists of 15 residues. With 4 bases clipped from V and 3 bases from J, the junction kept 6 bases outside the gene matches. CDR3 nucleotide sequence: TGCGCCAGCAGCCCACGGACAGGGGCTACAGATACGCAGTATTTT. This codes for CASSPRTGATDTQYF.

This clonotype was counted between two and nine times. The V gene is TRBV15, the J gene TRBJ1-4, with D perhaps matching TRBD1 (5 bases). CDR1 and CDR2 (germline): LNHNV, YYDKDF (reference sequence). V lost 7 bases and J 2 bases, leaving 20 bases between the germline ends. CDR3 length: 17 amino acids. DNA for the CDR3: TGTGCCACCACAAACGGACATTCGGTAGGGACTAATGAAAAACTGTTTTTT. Protein: CATTNGHSVGTNEKLFF.

This clonotype was picked up many times. The rearrangement uses TRBV12-3 or TRBV12-4 and TRBJ1-5; D is perhaps TRBD1 (5 bases). The ends were cut back, 7 bases at V and 5 bases at J, with 9 bases in the middle. This CDR3 has 12 amino acids. CDR3 sequence reads: CASTRGDQPQHF. The CDR3 coding sequence is TGTGCCAGCACCCGGGGGGATCAGCCCCAGCATTTT.

This clonotype was recorded many times. The V call is TRBV6-1, the J call TRBJ1-2, with D unclear. The V gene lost 5 bases and the J gene lost 6 bases, with 16 bases spanning the gap. Germline CDR1 MNHNS, CDR2 SASEGT. The CDR3 runs 14 residues. In nucleotides, the CDR3 is TGTGCCAGCAGTCAAAGATCCGGTCAAAATGGCTACACCTTC. Amino acids: CASSQRSGQNGYTF.

The chain joins TRBV6-1 to TRBJ2-7; tentatively, D is TRBD2 (5 bases). The CDR3 is made up of 15 amino acids. The germline V gene has CDR1 MNHNS and CDR2 SASEGT. V was clipped by 4 bases and J by 2 bases, with 15 bases between them. The CDR3: CASSVSRRSPYEQYF. CDR3 coding DNA: TGTGCCAGCAGTGTCAGCCGGAGGTCCCCCTACGAGCAGTACTTC.

The chain has TRBV29-1 and TRBJ2-1, with D unresolved. The CDR3 loop spans 13 amino acids. Trimming stripped 4 bases from V and 4 bases from J, with 11 bases between. From germline, CDR1 is SQVTM and CDR2 ANQGSEA. This CDR3 is CSVATSVYNEQFF. In DNA, the CDR3 is TGCAGCGTTGCTACGTCGGTATACAATGAGCAGTTCTTC.

This clonotype was picked up a small number of times. The chain recombines TRBV5-1 with TRBJ2-3, with TRBD2 identical over 7 bases. The CDR3 covers 15 residues. The germline V gene has CDR1 SGHRS and CDR2 YFSETQ. After removal of 2 bases from V and 0 bases from J, the junction contained 3 bases not matched to a gene. The CDR3 DNA reads TGCGCCAGCAGCTTCGCTAGCGGAAGCACAGATACGCAGTATTTT. It specifies CASSFASGSTDTQYF.

A few counts support this clonotype. The V and J genes are TRBV7-2 and TRBJ2-1; 9 positions match TRBD2. V gave up 6 bases and J gave up 10 bases; unmatched junction bases: 7. There are 13 residues in the CDR3. The germline V gene has CDR1 SGHTA and CDR2 FQGNSA. CDR3 coding DNA: TGTGCCAGCAGAAAGAGGCGGGAGGGAGAGCAGTTCTTC. Protein: CASRKRREGEQFF.

V is TRBV5-1 and J is TRBJ2-3; D unclear. The V gene's germline CDR1 is SGHRS and CDR2 YFSETQ. Trimming stripped 0 bases from V and 2 bases from J, with 13 bases between. CDR3 length equals 16 residues. This chain's CDR3 is CASSLGRSNITDTQYF. DNA for the CDR3: TGCGCCAGCAGCTTGGGGCGGTCAAATATCACAGATACGCAGTATTTT.

This clonotype was counted a few times. The rearrangement joins TRBV10-3 to TRBJ2-7; 8 bases line up with TRBD1. The V segment lost 6 bases and the J segment 0 bases; nucleotides outside the gene matches: 4. Germline-derived CDR1 and CDR2 are ENHRY and SYGVKD. The length of the CDR3 is 14 residues. The CDR3 DNA is TGTGCCATCAGCTGGACAGGGACCTCCTACGAGCAGTACTTC. As protein: CAISWTGTSYEQYF.

This clonotype was seen only once. The chain employs TRBV7-9 and TRBJ1-1; D unclear. The V gene lost 6 bases and the J gene lost 7 bases, with 12 bases spanning the gap. The CDR3 contains 12 residues. The V gene's germline CDR1 is SEHNR and CDR2 FQNEAQ (reference sequence). CDR3 loop: CASSSVGSEAFF. The DNA of the CDR3 is TGTGCCAGCAGTTCCGTGGGCAGTGAAGCTTTCTTT. The whole variable domain, remainder taken from reference TRBV7-9 and TRBJ1-1, is DTGVSQNPRHKITKRGQNVTFRCDPISEHNRLYWYRQTLGQGPEFLTYFQNEAQLEKSRLLSDRFSAERPKGSFSTLEIQRTEQGDSAMYLCASSSVGSEAFFGQGTRLTVV.

The rearrangement uses TRBV19 and TRBJ2-7; D could derive from TRBD1 or TRBD2 (5 bases each). Per the germline V gene, CDR1 is LNHDA and CDR2 is SQIVND (reference sequence). This CDR3 comprises 16 residues. V was trimmed by 5 bases and J by 6 bases, leaving 23 bases between them. The CDR3 here is CASSPLGVAGSFEQYF. The CDR3 DNA sequence: TGTGCCAGTAGTCCTTTGGGGGTTGCCGGCTCTTTCGAGCAGTACTTC.

The gene calls are TRBV3-1 and TRBJ2-2, with D tentatively TRBD1 (6 bases). The CDR3 has 15 residues. The germline CDR1 and CDR2 sequences are LGHDT and YNNKEL (reference sequence). Trimming took 4 bases from V and 2 from J, leaving 11 bases between them. The CDR3 is CASSPPGDNTGELFF. The CDR3 region has the DNA TGTGCCAGCAGCCCACCAGGGGATAACACCGGGGAGCTGTTTTTT.

The chain is built from TRBV20-1 and TRBJ2-6, with 10 bases that match TRBD1. After removal of 3 bases from V and 0 bases from J, the junction contained 14 bases not matched to a gene. The CDR3 extends over 20 amino acids. Germline assignment: CDR1 DFQATT and CDR2 SNEGSKA (reference sequence). The CDR3 loop is CSASAALGQGTFSGANVLTF. Written as DNA, the CDR3 is TGCAGTGCTAGTGCGGCTTTGGGACAGGGGACTTTCTCTGGGGCCAACGTCCTGACTTTC.

Written as DNA, the CDR3 is TGTGCCAGCGGGACGCCTGGAAACACCATATATTTT. As protein: CASGTPGNTIYF. The gene calls are TRBV3-1 and TRBJ1-3; D perhaps matches TRBD1 (5 bases). CDR1 is LGHDT and CDR2 is YNNKEL in the germline V gene (reference sequence). V lost 8 bases and J 2 bases, leaving 7 bases between the germline ends. This CDR3 contains 12 residues.

This clonotype occurred many times. The chain carries TRBV5-1 and TRBJ1-1; 7 bases map to TRBD1. The CDR3 is made up of 13 amino acids. The germline gives CDR1 SGHRS, CDR2 YFSETQ. V shed 0 bases and J 10 bases; nucleotides not matched to a gene: 6. The DNA for the CDR3 is TGCGCCAGCAGCTTGGGAGGGGGCGATTCAGCTTTCTTT. It translates to CASSLGGGDSAFF.

This clonotype was picked up a small number of times. The DNA of the CDR3 is TGTGCCAGCAGCTTAGGGGGGACAGGGGTAACGTACTTC. This encodes CASSLGGTGVTYF. The chain recombines TRBV7-6 with TRBJ2-7, with TRBD1 matching 10 bases. The CDR3 has 13 residues. Germline V gene sequence: CDR1 SGHVS, CDR2 FNYEAQ. Unmatched junction bases numbered 6, after V lost 1 base and J lost 12 bases.

The V and J genes are TRBV21-1 and TRBJ2-7. TRBV21-1 is annotated as a pseudogene. The CDR3 extends over 13 amino acids. CDR3 nucleotide sequence: TGTGCCAGCAGCAAATTCACCTTTTACGAGCAGTACTTC. This gives the protein CASSKFTFYEQYF.

The chain uses TRBV9 and TRBJ1-1, with D possibly matching TRBD1 (5 bases). Deletions cut 4 bases from V and 11 bases from J, with 15 bases between. The CDR3 length is 12 residues. Germline CDR1 is SGDLS and CDR2 is YYNGEE. The CDR3 is CASSIHEGQAFF. As DNA, the CDR3 is TGTGCCAGCAGCATCCACGAGGGGCAGGCTTTCTTT.

This clonotype was recorded at least ten times. The chain couples TRBV20-1 to TRBJ2-7; the D is unclear. Germline values: CDR1 DFQATT, CDR2 SNEGSKA (reference sequence). CDR3 length: 13 residues. V was cut by 0 bases and J by 0 bases, with 6 bases left in between. The CDR3 DNA reads as TGCAGTGCTAGAGACAGTTTCTCCTACGAGCAGTACTTC. Residues: CSARDSFSYEQYF.

The V call is TRBV6-1, the J call TRBJ2-7; weak D call: TRBD1 (5 bases). The CDR3 is made up of 13 amino acids. Germline lookup yields CDR1 MNHNS and CDR2 SASEGT. Deletions cut 6 bases from V and 0 bases from J, with 9 bases between. The CDR3 spells CASRPGPSYEQYF. DNA for the CDR3: TGTGCCAGCAGACCAGGGCCCTCCTACGAGCAGTACTTC.